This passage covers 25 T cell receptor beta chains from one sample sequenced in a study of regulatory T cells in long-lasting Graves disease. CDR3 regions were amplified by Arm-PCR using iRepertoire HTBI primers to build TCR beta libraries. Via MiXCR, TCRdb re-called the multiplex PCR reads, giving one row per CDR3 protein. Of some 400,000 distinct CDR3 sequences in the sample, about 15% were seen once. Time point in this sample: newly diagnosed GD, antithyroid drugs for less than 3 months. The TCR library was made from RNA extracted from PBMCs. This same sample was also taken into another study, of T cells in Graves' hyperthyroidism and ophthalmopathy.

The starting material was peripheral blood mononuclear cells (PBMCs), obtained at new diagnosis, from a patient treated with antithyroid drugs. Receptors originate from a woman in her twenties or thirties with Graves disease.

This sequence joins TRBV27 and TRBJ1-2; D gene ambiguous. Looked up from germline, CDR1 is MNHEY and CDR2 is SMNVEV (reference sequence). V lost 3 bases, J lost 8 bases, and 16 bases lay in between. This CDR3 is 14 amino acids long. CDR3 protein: CASSLIGEEGGYTF. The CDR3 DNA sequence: TGTGCCAGCAGTTTGATCGGCGAAGAGGGAGGCTACACCTTC.

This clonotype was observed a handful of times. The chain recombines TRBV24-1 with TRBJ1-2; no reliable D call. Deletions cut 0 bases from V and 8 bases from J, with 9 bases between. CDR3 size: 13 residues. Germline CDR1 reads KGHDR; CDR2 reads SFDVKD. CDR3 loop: CATSDLGVGGYTF. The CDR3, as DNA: TGTGCCACCAGTGATTTGGGTGTTGGCGGCTACACCTTC.

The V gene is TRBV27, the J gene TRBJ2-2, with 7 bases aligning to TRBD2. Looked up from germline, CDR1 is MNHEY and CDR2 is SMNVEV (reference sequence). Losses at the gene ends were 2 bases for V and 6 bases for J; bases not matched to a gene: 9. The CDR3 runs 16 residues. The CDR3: CASSLRTLGGAGELFF. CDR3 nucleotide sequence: TGTGCCAGCAGTTTACGGACACTGGGAGGGGCCGGGGAGCTGTTTTTT.

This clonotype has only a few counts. CDR3 sequence: CASSLGVYYGYTF. As DNA, the CDR3 is TGTGCCAGCAGTCTAGGGGTCTACTATGGCTACACCTTC. The chain employs TRBV28 and TRBJ1-2, with D possibly being TRBD1 (5 bases). This CDR3 is 13 amino acids long. Trimming left V 5 bases short and J 3 bases short, with 10 bases between. Germline assignment: CDR1 MDHEN and CDR2 SYDVKM.

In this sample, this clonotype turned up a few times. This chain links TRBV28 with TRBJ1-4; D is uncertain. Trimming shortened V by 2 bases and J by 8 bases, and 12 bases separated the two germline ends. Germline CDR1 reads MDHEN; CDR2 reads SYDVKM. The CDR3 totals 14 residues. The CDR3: CASSLGNPQEKLFF. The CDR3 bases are TGTGCCAGCAGTTTAGGCAATCCCCAAGAAAAACTGTTTTTT.

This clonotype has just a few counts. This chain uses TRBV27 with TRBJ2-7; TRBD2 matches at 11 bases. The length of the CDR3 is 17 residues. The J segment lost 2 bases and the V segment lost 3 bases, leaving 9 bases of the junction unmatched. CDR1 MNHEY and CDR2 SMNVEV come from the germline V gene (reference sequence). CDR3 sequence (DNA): TGTGCCAGCAGTTTTAGAACTAGCGGGAGCCGACCCTACGAGCAGTACTTC. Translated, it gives CASSFRTSGSRPYEQYF.

CDR3 protein: CSVEDNSYEQYF. DNA of the CDR3: TGCAGCGTGGAGGACAACTCCTACGAGCAGTACTTC. V usage is TRBV29-1 and J usage is TRBJ2-7; D tentatively fits TRBD1 or TRBD2 (5 bases each). Germline-derived CDR1 and CDR2 are SQVTM and ANQGSEA. The germline V and J ends were trimmed by 6 bases and 0 bases, with 9 bases remaining between them. The CDR3 has 12 residues.

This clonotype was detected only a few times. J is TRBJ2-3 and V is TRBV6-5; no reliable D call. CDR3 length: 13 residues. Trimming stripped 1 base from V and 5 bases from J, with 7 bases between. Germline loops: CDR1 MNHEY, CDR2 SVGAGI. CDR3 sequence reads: CASSYFWGDTQYF. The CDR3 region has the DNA TGTGCCAGCAGTTACTTCTGGGGAGATACGCAGTATTTT.

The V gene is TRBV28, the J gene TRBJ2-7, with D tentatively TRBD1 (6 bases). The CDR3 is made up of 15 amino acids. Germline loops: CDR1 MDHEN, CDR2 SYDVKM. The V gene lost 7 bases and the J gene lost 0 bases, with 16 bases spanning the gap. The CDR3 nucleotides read TGTGCCAGCACCCGGGGAAGGACAGCCTCCTACGAGCAGTACTTC. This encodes CASTRGRTASYEQYF.

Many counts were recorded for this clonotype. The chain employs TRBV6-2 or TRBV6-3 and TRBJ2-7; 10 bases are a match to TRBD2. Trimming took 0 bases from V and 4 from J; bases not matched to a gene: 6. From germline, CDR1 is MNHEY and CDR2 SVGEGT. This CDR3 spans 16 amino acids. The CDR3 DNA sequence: TGTGCCAGCAGTTACTCCGTCCTAGCGGGAGAGTACGAGCAGTACTTC. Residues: CASSYSVLAGEYEQYF.

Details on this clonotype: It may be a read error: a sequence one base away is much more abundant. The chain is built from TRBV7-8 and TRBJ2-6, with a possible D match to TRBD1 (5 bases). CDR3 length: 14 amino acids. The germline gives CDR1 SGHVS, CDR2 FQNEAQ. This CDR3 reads CASSLTSGANVLAF. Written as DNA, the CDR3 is TGTGCCAGCAGCTTAACCTCTGGGGCCAACGTCCTGGCTTTC.

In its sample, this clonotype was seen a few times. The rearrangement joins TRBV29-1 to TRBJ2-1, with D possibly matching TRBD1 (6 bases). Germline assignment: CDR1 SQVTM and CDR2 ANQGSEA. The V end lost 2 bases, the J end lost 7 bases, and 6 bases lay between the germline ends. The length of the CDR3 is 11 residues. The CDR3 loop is CSVEQGNEQFF. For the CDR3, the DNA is TGCAGCGTTGAACAGGGGAATGAGCAGTTCTTC.

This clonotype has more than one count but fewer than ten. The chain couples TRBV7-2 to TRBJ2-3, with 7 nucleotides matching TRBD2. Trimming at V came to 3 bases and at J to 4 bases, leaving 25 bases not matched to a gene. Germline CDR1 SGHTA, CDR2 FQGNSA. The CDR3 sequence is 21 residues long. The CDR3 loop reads CASSFRDGRPLGAGRADTQYF. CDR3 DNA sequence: TGTGCCAGCAGCTTCCGGGACGGACGGCCGCTGGGAGCGGGACGGGCAGATACGCAGTATTTT.

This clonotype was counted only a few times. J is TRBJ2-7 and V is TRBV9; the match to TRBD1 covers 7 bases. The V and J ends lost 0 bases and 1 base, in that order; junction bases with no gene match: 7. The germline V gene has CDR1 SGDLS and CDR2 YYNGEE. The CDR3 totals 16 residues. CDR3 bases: TGTGCCAGCAGCGTAGCTTCTTGGGGACAGTCCTACGAGCAGTACTTC. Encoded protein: CASSVASWGQSYEQYF. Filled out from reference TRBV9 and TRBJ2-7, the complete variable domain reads DSGVTQTPKHLITATGQRVTLRCSPRSGDLSVYWYQQSLDQGLQFLIQYYNGEERAKGNILERFSAQQFPDLHSELNLSSLELGDSALYFCASSVASWGQSYEQYFGPGTRLTVT.

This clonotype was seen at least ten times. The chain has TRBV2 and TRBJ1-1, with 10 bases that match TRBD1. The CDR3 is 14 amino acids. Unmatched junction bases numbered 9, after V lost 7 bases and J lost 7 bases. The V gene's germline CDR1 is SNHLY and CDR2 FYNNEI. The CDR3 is CASIRQGASGEAFF. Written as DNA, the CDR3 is TGTGCCAGCATTCGACAGGGGGCGTCCGGTGAAGCTTTCTTT.

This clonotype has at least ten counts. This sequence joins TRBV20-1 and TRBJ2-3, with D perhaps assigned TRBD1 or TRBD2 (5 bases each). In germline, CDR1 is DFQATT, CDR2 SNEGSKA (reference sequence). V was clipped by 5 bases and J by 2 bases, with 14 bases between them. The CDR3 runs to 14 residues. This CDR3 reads CSARTGPFTDTQYF. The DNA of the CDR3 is TGCAGTGCTCGAACGGGGCCGTTCACAGATACGCAGTATTTT.

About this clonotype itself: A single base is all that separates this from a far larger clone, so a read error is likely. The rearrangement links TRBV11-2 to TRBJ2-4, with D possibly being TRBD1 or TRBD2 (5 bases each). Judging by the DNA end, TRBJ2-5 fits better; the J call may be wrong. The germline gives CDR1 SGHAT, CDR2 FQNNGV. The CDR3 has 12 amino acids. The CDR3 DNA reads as TGTGCCTGCAGCCCGGGACGAGAGACCCAGTACTTC. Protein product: CACSPGRETQYF.

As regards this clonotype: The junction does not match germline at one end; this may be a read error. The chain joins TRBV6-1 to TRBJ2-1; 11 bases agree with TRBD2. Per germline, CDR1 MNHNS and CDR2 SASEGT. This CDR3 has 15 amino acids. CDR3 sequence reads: CASSGLAGGYNKQFF. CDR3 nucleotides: TGTGCCAGCAGTGGGCTAGCGGGAGGTTACAATAAGCAGTTCTTC.

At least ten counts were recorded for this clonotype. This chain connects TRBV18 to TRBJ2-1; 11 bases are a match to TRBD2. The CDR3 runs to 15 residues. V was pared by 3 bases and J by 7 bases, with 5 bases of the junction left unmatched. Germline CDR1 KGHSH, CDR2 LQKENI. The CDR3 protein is CASSPLAGGRNEQFF. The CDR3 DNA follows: TGTGCCAGCTCACCTCTAGCGGGAGGAAGGAATGAGCAGTTCTTC.

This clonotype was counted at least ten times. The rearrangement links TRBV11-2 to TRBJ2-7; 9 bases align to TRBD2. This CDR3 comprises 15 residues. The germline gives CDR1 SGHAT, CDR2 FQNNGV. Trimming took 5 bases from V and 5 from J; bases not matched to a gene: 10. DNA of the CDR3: TGTGCCAGCAGCCCAGAGGCGGGAGGGCCCCACGAGCAGTACTTC. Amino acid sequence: CASSPEAGGPHEQYF. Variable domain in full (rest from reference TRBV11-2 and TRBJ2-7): EAGVAQSPRYKIIEKRQSVAFWCNPISGHATLYWYQQILGQGPKLLIQFQNNGVVDDSQLPKDRFSAERLKGVDSTLKIQPAKLEDSAVYLCASSPEAGGPHEQYFGPGTRLTVT.

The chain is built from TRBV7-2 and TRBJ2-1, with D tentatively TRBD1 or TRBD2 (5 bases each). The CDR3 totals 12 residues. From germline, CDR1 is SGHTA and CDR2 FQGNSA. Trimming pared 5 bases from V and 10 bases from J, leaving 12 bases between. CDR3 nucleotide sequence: TGTGCCAGCAGCCCAGGGACGATAGAGCAGTTCTTC. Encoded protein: CASSPGTIEQFF. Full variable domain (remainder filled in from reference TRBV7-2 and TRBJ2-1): GAGVSQSPSNKVTEKGKDVELRCDPISGHTALYWYRQSLGQGLEFLIYFQGNSAPDKSGLPSDRFSAERTGGSVSTLTIQRTQQEDSAVYLCASSPGTIEQFFGPGTRLTVL.

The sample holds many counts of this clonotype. CDR3 DNA sequence: TGTGCCAGCAGCCAACAGGGCACTGAAGCTTTCTTT. Protein product: CASSQQGTEAFF. The chain has TRBV3-1 and TRBJ1-1, with D perhaps matching TRBD1 (5 bases). Germline V lookup: CDR1 LGHDT, CDR2 YNNKEL (reference sequence). Trimming cost V 2 bases and J 4 bases, with 5 bases left between them. The CDR3 is 12 residues long.

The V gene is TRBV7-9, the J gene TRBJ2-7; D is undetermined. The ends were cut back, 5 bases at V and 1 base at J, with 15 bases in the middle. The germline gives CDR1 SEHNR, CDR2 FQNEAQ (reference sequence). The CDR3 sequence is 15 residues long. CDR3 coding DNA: TGTGCCAGCAGCCCTCCGGCCAGTCAATCCTACGAGCAGTACTTC. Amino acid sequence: CASSPPASQSYEQYF.

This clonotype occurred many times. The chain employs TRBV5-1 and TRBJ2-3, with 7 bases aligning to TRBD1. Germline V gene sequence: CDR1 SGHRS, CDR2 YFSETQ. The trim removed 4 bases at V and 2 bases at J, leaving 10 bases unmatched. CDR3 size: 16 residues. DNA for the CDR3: TGCGCCAGCAGCATTCTTACAGGGGATCCCACAGATACGCAGTATTTT. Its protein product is CASSILTGDPTDTQYF.

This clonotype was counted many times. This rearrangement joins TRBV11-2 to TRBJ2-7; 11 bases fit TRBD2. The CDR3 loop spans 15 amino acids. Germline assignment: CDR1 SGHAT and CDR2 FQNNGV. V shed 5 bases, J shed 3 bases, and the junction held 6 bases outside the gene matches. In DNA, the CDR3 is TGTGCCAGCAGCCTCCCCGGACTAGCGGGCTACGAGCAGTACTTC. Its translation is CASSLPGLAGYEQYF.